This is a list of T cell receptor beta chains from one sample in a study of blood T cell repertoires in COVID-19. Only in-frame clones appear in the TCRdb table, and some are missing; sequencing was by immunoSEQ multiplex PCR. The table records fewer than 200,000 clones, roughly 80% of them present only once. Source material: peripheral blood. The source is an elderly woman with acute or convalescent COVID-19. The CDR3 runs from the conserved cysteine through the conserved F or W.

j_gene | v_gene | CDR3aa
TRBJ1-5 | TRBV7-8 | CASSRRGQINQPQHF
TRBJ1-1 | TRBV2 | CASSEGPMNTEAFF
TRBJ1-1 | TRBV18 | CASSRVGGLNTEAFF
TRBJ1-4 | TRBV4-3 | CASSQSPLGGKLFF
TRBJ1-6 | TRBV6-1 | CASSEGLYFDSNF
TRBJ2-5 | TRBV28 | CASSPILGAGSETQYF
TRBJ2-7 | TRBV6-5 | CASSYGGGLSYEQYF
TRBJ2-2 | TRBV19 | CASSIPVTGELFF
TRBJ2-1 | TRBV4-2 | CASSRGLAGGSSYNEQFF
TRBJ1-3 | TRBV7-6 | CASSLAGVAGGRGNTIYF
TRBJ1-1 | TRBV5-1 | CASSSLQGNTEAFF
TRBJ2-2 | TRBV5-1 | CASASGVNTGELFF
TRBJ2-2 | TRBV19 | CASSIDPGQRPTGELFF
TRBJ2-5 | TRBV7-7 | CASSLGLAGGAETQYF
TRBJ1-1 | TRBV5-1 | CASSSGHPNTEAFF
TRBJ2-7 | TRBV5-6 | CASSLGTYEQYF
TRBJ1-5 | TRBV19 | CASSQKNTILSNQPQHF
TRBJ1-5 | TRBV2 | CASREGQGERQPQHF
TRBJ2-2 | TRBV18 | CASSRNVLVNTGELFF
TRBJ2-7 | TRBV5-4 | CASSSTSSNYEQYF
TRBJ1-1 | TRBV27 | CASSLNPGQGETEAFF
TRBJ2-1 | TRBV2 | CASKTGVSHSYNEQFF
TRBJ1-5 | TRBV29-1 | CSVEDYGGQPQHF
TRBJ1-5 | TRBV16 | CASSLGTARSNQPQHF
TRBJ2-7 | TRBV19 | CASSVSTGGQQQYF
TRBJ2-4 | TRBV4-1 | CASSQGGQGYIQYF
TRBJ1-1 | TRBV7-2 | CASSWDRVNTEAFF
TRBJ1-3 | TRBV6-6 | CASSYLRGDTIYF
TRBJ2-7 | TRBV6-5 | CASRAPQVPYEQYF
TRBJ1-5 | TRBV9 | CASSPGVGNQPQHF
TRBJ2-3 | TRBV12-1 | CASSFAIPGRAMDTDTQYF
TRBJ1-1 | TRBV5-8 | CASNPGQPNTEAFF
TRBJ2-7 | TRBV5-1 | CASSPEGRPYEQYF
TRBJ2-7 | TRBV6-2/TRBV6-3 | CASSRTANYEQYF
TRBJ2-6 | TRBV11-2 | CASSHRQGSGANVLTF
TRBJ2-3 | TRBV2 | CASSVRQTDTQYF
TRBJ2-2 | TRBV2 | CASRADRGQTGELFF
TRBJ1-5 | TRBV6-2/TRBV6-3 | CASSAPQGWGNQPQHF
TRBJ1-2 | TRBV6-1 | CASSEAGQSYGYTF
TRBJ2-5 | TRBV5-1 | CASSAGTAPLETQYF